These 4 T cell receptor beta chains were all obtained from the same sample, sequenced in a study of blood T cell repertoires in COVID-19. TCRdb's copy holds only in-frame clones and misses some; the assay was immunoSEQ multiplex PCR. The repertoire holds tens of thousands of clones, with 80% to 85% as singletons. The sequenced material came from peripheral blood. The receptors stem from a young man with COVID-19, enrolled during active disease.

This clone has a single count. The chain has TRBV11-1 and TRBJ1-1; a weak D match, TRBD1 (5 bases). V gave up 5 bases and J gave up 1 base, with 14 bases separating them. The CDR3 is made up of 15 amino acids. Germline V gives CDR1 SGHAT, CDR2 FQDESV (reference sequence). CDR3 sequence: CASSHDGGENTEAFF. The CDR3 bases are TGTGCCAGCAGCCACGATGGGGGGGAGAACACTGAAGCTTTCTTT.

A few counts support this clone. Other DNA sequences in this sample translate to the same CDR3. This rearrangement joins TRBV6-6 to TRBJ2-7; 9 bases are a match to TRBD2. With 4 bases clipped from V and 2 bases from J, the junction kept 6 bases outside the gene matches. Germline V gene lookup returns CDR1 MNHNY and CDR2 SVGAGI (reference sequence). The CDR3 totals 15 residues. This CDR3 reads CASSSPTSGTYEQYF. The CDR3 DNA reads TGTGCCAGCAGTTCCCCGACTAGCGGCACCTACGAGCAGTACTTC.

The chain recombines TRBV11-3 with TRBJ2-1, with D possibly being TRBD2 (6 bases). CDR3 size: 18 residues. Germline V lookup: CDR1 SGHNT, CDR2 YENEEA. V lost 1 base to trimming and J lost 8 bases, with 24 bases between them. This CDR3 is CASSLAIYGTSNTDEQFF. DNA for the CDR3: TGTGCCAGCAGCTTAGCGATATATGGTACTAGCAATACGGATGAGCAGTTCTTC.

The chain joins TRBV7-8 to TRBJ2-5; the match to TRBD2 covers 8 bases. Unmatched junction bases numbered 4, after V lost 1 base and J lost 0 bases. Germline CDR1 and CDR2: SGHVS and FQNEAQ. The CDR3 totals 16 residues. This CDR3 reads CASSLEASGYQETQYF. CDR3 bases: TGTGCCAGCAGCTTAGAGGCTAGCGGGTACCAAGAGACCCAGTACTTC.